This T cell receptor beta chain was sequenced in a study of blood T cells in healthy people across ages. Donors gave roughly 10 milliliters of peripheral blood apiece. Then a second PCR, running roughly 7 to 11 cycles, was carried out with a sample-barcoded 5' primer and a J-beta primer mix. Sequencing recovered at least 2.5 million CDR3-containing paired-end reads from each sample. Each CDR3 protein gets one entry after TCRdb re-called the 5' RACE reads with MiXCR. The data hold hundreds of thousands of distinct CDR3 sequences, with roughly three fifths observed a single time. The study's findings and limits: Whereas aged donors had fewer naive CD4+ cells, long-lived donors had more of them and higher diversity.

Details on this clonotype: Its target is not known. A junction boundary mismatches the germline segment, possibly from a read error.

CDR3 length: 16 amino acids. Germline V gene data show CDR1 as LNHDA and CDR2 as SQIVND (reference sequence). The sequence came from a man aged 35-49 years in good health. V usage is TRBV19 and J usage is TRBJ2-1, with 11 bases lining up with TRBD2. The sequenced material came from blood. The CDR3 DNA is TGTGCCAGTATCCGGTCCACTAGCGGGAGCTACAACGAGCAGTTCTTC. Amino acid sequence: CASIRSTSGSYNEQFF.